This T cell receptor beta chain was sequenced in a study of blood T cell repertoires in COVID-19. Study information: PBMCs, B-cell-depleted T cells, or T cells provided the cDNA or gDNA that made up the material.

Clones were read by immunoSEQ multiplex PCR, and TCRdb kept only the in-frame ones, dropping some. The repertoire holds 100,000 to 150,000 clones, with over 60% as singletons. Germline V gene sequence: CDR1 MNHEY, CDR2 SVGAGI. The length of the CDR3 is 12 residues. Deletions cut 7 bases from V and 4 bases from J, with 11 bases between. The J gene is TRBJ2-7, the V gene TRBV6-5, with D perhaps matching TRBD1 (5 bases). The sample taken for sequencing was peripheral blood. The TCR comes from a man between 65 and 85 years old with acute or convalescent COVID-19. The CDR3 spells CASMAGPYEQYF. As DNA, the CDR3 is TGTGCCAGCATGGCAGGGCCTTACGAGCAGTACTTC.